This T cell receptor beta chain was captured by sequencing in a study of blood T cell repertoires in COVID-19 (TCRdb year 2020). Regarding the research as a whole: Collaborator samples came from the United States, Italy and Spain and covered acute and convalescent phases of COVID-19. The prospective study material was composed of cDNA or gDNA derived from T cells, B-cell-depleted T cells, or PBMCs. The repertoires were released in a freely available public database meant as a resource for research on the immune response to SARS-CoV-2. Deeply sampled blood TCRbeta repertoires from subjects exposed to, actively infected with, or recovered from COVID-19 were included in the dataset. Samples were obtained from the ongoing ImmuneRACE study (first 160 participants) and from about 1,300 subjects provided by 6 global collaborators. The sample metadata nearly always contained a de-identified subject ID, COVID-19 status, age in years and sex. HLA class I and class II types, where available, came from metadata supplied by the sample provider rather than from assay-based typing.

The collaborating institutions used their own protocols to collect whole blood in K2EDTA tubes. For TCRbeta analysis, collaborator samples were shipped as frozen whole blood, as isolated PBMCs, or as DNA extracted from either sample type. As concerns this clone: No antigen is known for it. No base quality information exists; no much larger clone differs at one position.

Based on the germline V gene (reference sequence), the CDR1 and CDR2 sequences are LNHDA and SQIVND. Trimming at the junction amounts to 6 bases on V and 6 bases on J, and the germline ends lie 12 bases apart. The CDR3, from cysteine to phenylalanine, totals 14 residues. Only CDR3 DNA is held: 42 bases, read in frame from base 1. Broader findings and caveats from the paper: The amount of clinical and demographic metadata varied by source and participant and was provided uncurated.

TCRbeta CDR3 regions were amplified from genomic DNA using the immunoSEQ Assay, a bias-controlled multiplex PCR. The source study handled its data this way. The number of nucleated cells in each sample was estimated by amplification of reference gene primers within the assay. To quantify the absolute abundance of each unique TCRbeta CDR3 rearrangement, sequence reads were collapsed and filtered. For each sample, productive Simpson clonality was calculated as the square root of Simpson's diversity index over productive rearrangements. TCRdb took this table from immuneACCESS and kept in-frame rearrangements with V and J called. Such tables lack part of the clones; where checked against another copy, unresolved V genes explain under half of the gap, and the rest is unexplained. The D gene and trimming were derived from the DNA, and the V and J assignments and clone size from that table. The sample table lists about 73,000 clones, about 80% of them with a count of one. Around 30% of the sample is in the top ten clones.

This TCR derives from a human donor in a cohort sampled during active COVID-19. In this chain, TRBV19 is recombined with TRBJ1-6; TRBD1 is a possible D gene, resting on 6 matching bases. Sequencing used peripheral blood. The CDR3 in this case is CASRVDRLNSPLHF. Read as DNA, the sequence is TGTGCCAGTAGGGTCGACAGGCTTAATTCACCCCTCCACTTT.